This entry features one TCR beta chain sequence. There is no known antigen for this receptor. Per-base qualities were not stored, and no clone one base away is much larger. This record belongs to a study of cytomegalovirus exposure and HLA in healthy donors (dated by TCRdb to 2016 to 2017). As for the study more broadly: In an earlier analysis of under 750 of the donors, 276 Gb of sequence data and 120 million or so unique TCR beta sequences from 150 million to 200 million T cells were reported. Rather than using new phenotypic data, the later analysis identified candidate immune exposures from TCR beta sequences and from how often those sequences occurred across donors. An earlier analysis of nearly 600 of the donors applied high-throughput TCR beta sequencing to assess whether each TCR beta V gene segment acted as functional or pseudogenic. A later genetic analysis took genome-wide SNP genotypes for about three fifths of the 666 donors and used that subset as a discovery cohort. Typing coverage varied by locus: about 620-630 donors for A, B, C, DRB1 and DQB1; roughly 560 for DQA1; approximately 570 for DPA1; roughly 470 for DPB1. A handful of DR-DQ haplotypes were handled as single units for association and clustering because linkage in the cohort was strong. Among the roughly 380 genotyped donors, around 79% belonged to the genetic ancestry cluster associated with self-reported Caucasian donors. In addition to the first cohort of 666 subjects, a separate validation cohort of approximately 110 different subjects was used. All discovery cohort repertoires had been generated on a single sequencing platform. The study profiled the T cell repertoires of hundreds of subjects by immunosequencing and related them to cytomegalovirus serostatus. Donor age, sex, ethnicity and CMV serostatus were compiled alongside the repertoire data. HLA typing covered class I and class II loci at four-digit resolution. To study patterns of TCR occurrence, a later analysis re-analyzed previously published TCR beta repertoires from around 660 donors and added high-resolution HLA genotyping. Approximately 300 gigabases of sequencing data and approximately 91 million unique TCR sequences made up an early release that covered under 750 HLA-typed donors. Among 300 to 500 genotyped donors of the cohort, an average of around 250,000 unique TCR beta nucleotide sequences was sequenced per donor, of which about 19% were non-productive. The study combined high-throughput TCR immunosequencing, statistical association of individual TCRs with disease status, and machine learning to predict cytomegalovirus infection status. The study was designed to test whether signatures of past pathogen exposure could be identified by cataloging public T cell receptors. General study outcomes and caveats: Because counts were too low, about 15 rarely observed V segments, including chromosome 9 orphons, were left out of the earlier analysis of over 550 of the donors. Several of the top co-occurrence clusters appeared to be linked to parvovirus B19, influenza, CMV and Epstein-Barr virus, according to a later analysis. At a false discovery rate of 0.05, a later analysis linked under 20,000 TCR beta sequences to specific HLA alleles. A cluster of highly shared sequence variants was judged likely to be a technical artifact of the sequencing pipeline. Three of the identified cytomegalovirus-associated TCR beta chains were confirmed in vitro to be specific for cytomegalovirus antigens. An earlier analysis of around 600 of the donors showed that most TCR beta V segments appeared in productive rearrangements either about 90% or about 30% of the time, which broadly matched IMGT annotations. Because the 87-base-pair reads could not distinguish some IMGT-functional V segments, including TRBV6-2 and TRBV6-3, those segments were excluded. An association between a missense DCLRE1C variant and V-gene and J-gene trimming of TCR beta chains was found in a later genetic analysis and replicated in an independent cohort. The authors suggested that the approach could potentially be generalized to other disease states and immunological phenotypes. Correlated functional status among segregating V segments might be attributable to linkage disequilibrium, but an unknown experimental factor could not be ruled out. Compared with the 666-donor mean, donors in an Asian-associated ancestry cluster had fewer N-insertions in productive TCRs, according to a later genetic analysis. In a later analysis, HLA-associated TCR beta chains were found to be more clonally expanded and to have lower generation probabilities than equally common non-associated chains. In the study, some 160 TCR beta chains were listed as associated with cytomegalovirus. The classifier was reported to diagnose cytomegalovirus status with high specificity and sensitivity in both the original and validation cohorts. When HLA alleles, especially DR and DQ, strongly co-occurred, attributing TCR associations to individual alleles was difficult. In this cohort, only TCR beta chains were sequenced, and detectable features were limited by the absence of alpha or paired-chain data. Across donors, most TCR sequences were observed very rarely, whereas some public TCRs were present in many individuals. Presence/absence analyses assumed roughly uniform sequencing depth across donors, an assumption that may not hold. A further reported finding was that TCR beta sequences accurately predicted the HLA-A and HLA-B alleles for most subjects in the first cohort. Immune exposure information for the cohort was limited to CMV serostatus. In a later analysis, the rate of TCR association differed among HLA loci, with DRB1 alleles having the most associated TCRs and HLA-C alleles having the fewest. According to a later analysis, most CMV-associated TCR beta chains appeared to be HLA-restricted, and the HLA associations seemed to be driven largely by CMV exposure. Because HLA typing was missing for some donors at each locus, association tests included only the typed subset.

V and J lose 8 bases and 2 bases, and a span of 17 bases separates them. CDR1 and CDR2, looked up from the germline V gene, are SQVTM and ANQGSEA. The CDR3, cysteine through phenylalanine, is 14 amino acids long. The DNA shown is the 42-base CDR3, in frame from base 1. In total, roughly 710 healthy bone marrow donors made up the cohort. At the time of sampling, every cohort member was nominally healthy, though immune exposures that went unrecorded were likely present. The donor tested CMV seropositive, placing the donor among the 250 to 300 seropositive members of the cohort. A peripheral blood sample was provided by each donor, and peripheral blood mononuclear cells were used for TCR beta sequencing. The Qiagen DNeasy Blood Extraction Kit was used to extract genomic DNA from the blood cell samples. Libraries were constructed by the immunoSEQ multiplex PCR assay. For the multiplex PCR, a mixture combining 60 forward primers for TCR Vbeta segments and 13 reverse primers for TCR Jbeta segments was used. Amplification of the CDR3 region of rearranged TCR beta genes was performed with a multiplex PCR assay on genomic DNA. The amplified TCR beta libraries were sequenced on the Illumina HiSeq System as 87-base-pair reads. As for the authors' bioinformatics: A later analysis counted about 80 million unique TCR beta chains across the 600 to 850 repertoires, and some 11 million of these chains were shared by at least two donors. To remove PCR and sequencing errors, raw reads were error-corrected and collapsed into unique sequences using a nearest-neighbor algorithm that merged closely related sequences. To assign V, D and J gene segments, CDR3 sequences were aligned to IMGT reference sequences. For a sequence to be retained, at least a six-nucleotide match to both a V gene segment and a J gene segment was required. Rearrangements were classified as productive when the CDR3 lacked stop codons and remained in frame with V and J, and all other rearrangements were classified as non-productive. CDR3 was defined by IMGT convention, running from the second conserved V-encoded cysteine to the conserved J-encoded phenylalanine. Sequences without an unambiguous match to a single V gene segment were excluded from the earlier analysis of 450 to 750 of the donors. In an earlier analysis of approximately 590 of the donors, V segments were called functional above 56.7% productive rearrangements and were called segregating when the between-donor standard deviation exceeded 5%. A statistical classification framework was built to diagnose cytomegalovirus status from the catalog of TCR beta chain sequences. In a later analysis, V and J genes were assigned by comparing TCR nucleotide sequences against IMGT/GENE-DB human TR gene sequences. A later analysis assigned CDR3 sequences and most-parsimonious VDJ recombination scenarios with the TCRdist pipeline. In a later analysis, each TCR beta chain was defined by its CDR3 amino acid sequence together with its V-gene family, and reads lacking a unique V-gene family were excluded. In a later analysis, a few hundred highly shared, low-generation-probability nucleotide sequences were removed to address suspected cross-contamination and a sequencing artifact. A later analysis calculated a clonal expansion index for each public chain from normalized within-repertoire ranks of inferred template counts. A later analysis computed generation probabilities with a VDJ recombination model fitted to out-of-frame rearrangements, and checked the results against IGoR. Hypergeometric tests were used in a later analysis to score TCR-TCR, TCR-HLA and TCR-CMV co-occurrence, with a repertoire-size bias correction applied to the TCR pairs. A later analysis estimated false discovery rates by permuting HLA or CMV assignments 20 times. A later analysis grouped co-occurring TCRs with DBSCAN, adding TCRdist sequence similarity when clustering within HLA-allele-positive subsets. Repertoires with fewer than 30,000 or more than 120,000 public chains were left out of co-occurrence clustering, as were several repertoires with anomalous nucleotide sharing. TCRdb re-hosts the immuneACCESS table, in-frame sequences only. Its copies lack some clones; in the studies checked, an unresolved V gene accounts for under half of them, and the cause for the rest is not known. V and J calls and clone size follow that table, whereas D and trimming were derived from the DNA. The sample table shows over 70,000 clones, and about 70% are seen once. 7.5% to 8% of the sample is in the top ten clones.

The rearrangement joined TRBV29-1 to TRBJ2-3, with no D gene named confidently. Sequencing input: PBMCs. The TCR was taken from a man aged 40-50 years in good health and CMV-seropositive. CDR3 loop: CSLRLSGDTDTQYF. The bases read TGCAGCCTACGACTGTCCGGAGACACAGATACGCAGTATTTT.